These 15 T cell receptor beta chains came from one sample sequenced in a study of blood T cell repertoires in COVID-19. This table comes from immunoSEQ multiplex PCR, and its TCRdb copy is limited to in-frame clones, with some not included. The sample yields 100,000 to 140,000 clones, 75% to 95% seen once. Material: peripheral blood. The receptors were gathered from a woman in her 30s with acute or convalescent COVID-19.

In this sample, this clone turned up once. The chain has TRBV27 and TRBJ1-5; unclear D gene. Germline lookup yields CDR1 MNHEY and CDR2 SMNVEV (reference sequence). The CDR3 length is 13 residues. The V end lost 3 bases, the J end lost 5 bases, and 8 bases lay between the germline ends. The CDR3 region has the DNA TGTGCCAGCAGTTTCAGGCGGGATCAGCCCCAGCATTTT. It encodes CASSFRRDQPQHF.

The rearrangement uses TRBV9 and TRBJ2-2; the match to TRBD2 covers 7 bases. The junction had 8 bases not matched to a gene; V was cut back by 3 bases and J by 6 bases. Germline V gives CDR1 SGDLS, CDR2 YYNGEE. CDR3 size: 15 residues. CDR3 region: CASSGRDYDSGELFF. In nucleotides, the CDR3 is TGTGCCAGCAGCGGCCGGGACTATGATTCCGGGGAGCTGTTTTTT.

V and J are TRBV5-8 and TRBJ1-5; 10 positions agree with TRBD1. V shed 4 bases and J 6 bases; nucleotides not matched to a gene: 4. The CDR3 runs 14 residues. Looked up from germline, CDR1 is SGHTS and CDR2 is YDEGEE. CDR3 protein: CASSIGTGVQPQHF. CDR3 nucleotides: TGTGCCAGCAGCATAGGGACAGGGGTTCAGCCCCAGCATTTT.

In DNA form, the CDR3 reads TGTGCCAGCAGTGAATCCGTCGGGACAGACTCCTACAATGAGCAGTTCTTC. Its translation is CASSESVGTDSYNEQFF. This sequence joins TRBV25-1 and TRBJ2-1; 7 nucleotides line up with TRBD1. Germline-derived CDR1 and CDR2 are MGHDK and SYGVNS. The CDR3 spans 17 residues. V gave up 1 base and J gave up 0 bases; unmatched junction bases: 6.

In this sample, this clone turned up a few times. This chain uses TRBV11-3 with TRBJ1-4; TRBD1 might be the D (5 bases). The CDR3 length is 14 residues. The germline V gene encodes CDR1 SGHNT and CDR2 YENEEA. Trimming stripped 1 base from V and 14 bases from J, with 17 bases between. This CDR3 is CASSLGLRDSDLFF. The CDR3 region has the DNA TGTGCCAGCAGCTTAGGTTTACGGGACTCGGACCTGTTTTTT.

The rearrangement joins TRBV5-4 to TRBJ2-1; 13 bases align to TRBD2. CDR1 is SGHNT and CDR2 is YYREEE in the germline V gene (reference sequence). The CDR3 totals 17 residues. Unmatched junction bases numbered 4, after V lost 4 bases and J lost 0 bases. The CDR3 spells CASSGTSGISSYNEQFF. CDR3 nucleotides: TGTGCCAGCAGCGGGACTAGCGGGATAAGCTCCTACAATGAGCAGTTCTTC.

This chain connects TRBV7-3 to TRBJ1-2, with 10 bases fitting TRBD1. The CDR3 loop spans 16 amino acids. From germline, CDR1 is SGHTA and CDR2 FQGTGA. After removal of 5 bases from V and 7 bases from J, the junction contained 13 bases not matched to a gene. CDR3 sequence reads: CASSPLGDRGNGGYTF. In nucleotides, the CDR3 is TGTGCCAGCAGCCCCCTCGGGGACAGGGGCAACGGTGGCTACACCTTC.

V is TRBV18 and J is TRBJ2-7; D is perhaps TRBD1 (6 bases). Germline assignment: CDR1 KGHSH and CDR2 LQKENI. The length of the CDR3 is 16 residues. V was trimmed by 3 bases and J by 0 bases, leaving 15 bases between them. The CDR3 is CASSPSSQGSSYEQYF. The CDR3 bases are TGTGCCAGCTCACCCTCTTCCCAGGGGAGCTCCTACGAGCAGTACTTC.

This chain joins TRBV28 and TRBJ2-7, with 7 positions matching TRBD2. The CDR3 contains 14 residues. Germline V gives CDR1 MDHEN, CDR2 SYDVKM. Unmatched junction bases numbered 4, after V lost 3 bases and J lost 2 bases. The CDR3 DNA follows: TGTGCCAGCAGTTTGGGCGGGAGCGCCTACGAGCAGTACTTC. Its protein product is CASSLGGSAYEQYF.

The chain recombines TRBV9 with TRBJ1-2; TRBD1 agrees at 7 bases. CDR1 is SGDLS, CDR2 YYNGEE, per germline. CDR3 length equals 16 residues. The J segment lost 2 bases and the V segment lost 3 bases, leaving 10 bases of the junction unmatched. CDR3 in amino acids: CASSAPSGQPNYGYTF. DNA of the CDR3: TGTGCCAGCAGCGCACCTTCGGGACAGCCAAACTATGGCTACACCTTC.

The genes are TRBV27 and TRBJ2-1, with D possibly TRBD2 on 6 matching bases. The CDR3 is made up of 14 amino acids. Trimming removed 7 bases at V and 6 bases at J, with 16 bases between. Germline V CDR1 and CDR2: MNHEY, SMNVEV (reference sequence). CDR3 sequence: CASTPWAGLNEQFF. Here the CDR3 DNA reads TGTGCCAGCACCCCATGGGCGGGGCTCAATGAGCAGTTCTTC.

The genes are TRBV11-3 and TRBJ2-2, with 10 bases aligning to TRBD2. From germline, CDR1 is SGHNT and CDR2 YENEEA. Losses at the gene ends were 2 bases for V and 6 bases for J; bases not matched to a gene: 0. This CDR3 spans 14 amino acids. This CDR3 reads CASSLLAGAGELFF. The CDR3 DNA follows: TGTGCCAGCAGCTTACTAGCGGGAGCCGGGGAGCTGTTTTTT.

This clone was recorded once. The chain links TRBV11-2 to TRBJ2-5, with TRBD1 matching 8 bases. This CDR3 contains 14 residues. V dropped 6 bases and J dropped 9; count of bases not matched to a gene: 12. CDR1 SGHAT and CDR2 FQNNGV come from the germline V gene. CDR3 amino acids: CASRNQRTGRAQYF. The CDR3 DNA reads as TGTGCCAGCAGAAACCAGAGGACAGGGCGGGCCCAGTACTTC.

The gene calls are TRBV6-5 and TRBJ2-1; TRBD2 agrees at 11 bases. Germline V gene lookup returns CDR1 MNHEY and CDR2 SVGAGI. V shed 2 bases and J 6 bases; nucleotides not matched to a gene: 3. The CDR3 is made up of 15 amino acids. In nucleotides, the CDR3 is TGTGCCAGCAGTTACCCTAGCGGGGGGCGCAATGAGCAGTTCTTC. It encodes CASSYPSGGRNEQFF.

The chain combines TRBV7-3 with TRBJ2-2; 8 nucleotides line up with TRBD1. V dropped 4 bases and J dropped 7; count of bases not matched to a gene: 5. The V gene's germline CDR1 is SGHTA and CDR2 FQGTGA. The CDR3 consists of 14 residues. The CDR3 coding sequence is TGTGCCAGCAGCTCCGACAGGGGTATCGGGGAGCTGTTTTTT. Translation: CASSSDRGIGELFF.